The 4 T cell receptor beta chains presented below share a single source sample, sequenced in a study of vaccination effects on CD4 cells after COVID-19. Sequencing followed a ViraFEST assay step that expanded antigen-specific CD4+ T cells with viral peptide pools. The culture ran for nine to ten days, and then CD4+ T cells were isolated. The person was diagnosed with PCR-confirmed SARS-CoV-2 infection between March and December 2020. The repertoire was sequenced with immunoSEQ multiplex PCR; TCRdb's copy has only in-frame clones and lacks some. The sample lists some 40,000 clones, around 69% seen once, with about a sixth in the top ten. No antigen is known for these receptors. The sample consisted of CD4+ T cells from PBMCs cultured with HCoV-NL63 spike peptides, taken before COVID-19 vaccination. These receptor sequences come from a human donor who had a prior SARS-CoV-2 infection.

The table lists this clone with a few counts. CDR3 residues: CASSYWRDTQYF. CDR3 DNA: TGTGCCAGCAGTTACTGGAGGGATACGCAGTATTTT. This chain connects TRBV6-2 or TRBV6-3 to TRBJ2-3; tentatively, D is TRBD2 (5 bases). V gave up 1 base and J gave up 6 bases, with 5 bases separating them. The CDR3 loop spans 12 amino acids. The germline gives CDR1 MNHEY, CDR2 SVGEGT.

The chain has TRBV7-2 and TRBJ1-2, with a tentative D call TRBD1 (6 bases). The length of the CDR3 is 13 residues. Germline V gene sequence: CDR1 SGHTA, CDR2 FQGNSA. V was trimmed by 5 bases and J by 10 bases, leaving 17 bases between them. The CDR3 DNA follows: TGTGCCAGCAGCCCCGGACAGCACTGGGACTACACCTTC. This gives the protein CASSPGQHWDYTF.

The chain is built from TRBV15 and TRBJ2-6; D unclear. CDR1 and CDR2 (germline): LNHNV, YYDKDF (reference sequence). The CDR3 runs to 17 residues. V shed 2 bases and J shed 1 base, with 12 bases lying between them. CDR3 protein: CATSRSYLGSGANVLTF. DNA for the CDR3: TGTGCCACCAGCAGATCCTATCTGGGATCTGGGGCCAACGTCCTGACTTTC.

The chain employs TRBV2 and TRBJ2-5, with D uncertain. The V gene lost 4 bases and the J gene lost 9 bases, with 15 bases spanning the gap. Germline V gene lookup returns CDR1 SNHLY and CDR2 FYNNEI. The CDR3 totals 13 residues. The CDR3 loop is CASSVGPPGAQYF. The CDR3 DNA reads TGTGCCAGCAGTGTGGGTCCGCCTGGGGCCCAGTACTTC.